This T cell receptor beta chain was identified in a study of T cell responses to AZD1222 COVID-19 vaccine. Findings of the study overall: The donor group comprised mostly white British people and more females; the analysis possibly underestimated clonal diversity. Among spike-specific TCRs, nearly half reportedly target unmutated variant regions.

Comments on this clone: Its specificity is unknown.

This CDR3 has 14 residues. The germline V and J ends were trimmed by 1 base and 11 bases, with 17 bases remaining between them. Germline assignment: CDR1 LGHNT and CDR2 FRNRAP. Whether given at about 4 or about 12 weeks, second doses were pooled. The data were produced by immunoSEQ multiplex PCR, yet TCRdb's version contains in-frame clones alone and is incomplete. Here the sample spans some 100,000 clones, 75% to 90% being singletons. The rearrangement joins TRBV12-5 to TRBJ1-1; tentative D call: TRBD1 (6 bases). Source: peripheral blood, taken 28 days after the second AZD1222 dose. This sequence originates from an adult who received the AZD1222 COVID-19 vaccine. The CDR3 sequence: CASGLGRGSFEAFF. CDR3 DNA sequence: TGTGCTAGTGGTTTGGGCAGGGGAAGTTTTGAGGCTTTCTTT. The full variable domain, in which reference TRBV12-5 and TRBJ1-1 provide the parts outside the CDR3, is DARVTQTPRHKVTEMGQEVTMRCQPILGHNTVFWYRQTMMQGLELLAYFRNRAPLDDSGMPKDRFSAEMPDATLATLKIQPSEPRDSAVYFCASGLGRGSFEAFFGQGTRLTVV.